The following is a T cell receptor beta chain sequence with its context. As yet, its antigen is unknown. J lost 1 base, V lost 5 bases, and 4 bases had no gene match. Germline V CDR1 and CDR2: SEHNR, FQNEAQ (reference sequence). The CDR3 is 14 residues long. The data were obtained in a study of T-cell memory formation after mild COVID-19. Study-level points and caveats: Day 15 to 85 contracting clones showed balanced CD4/CD8; day 15 to 37 expanders favored CD4+.

MiXCR, run by TCRdb on the 5' RACE reads, gives a single entry per CDR3 protein. The data show about 240,000 distinct CDR3 sequences, roughly 10% seen once. V and J are TRBV7-9 and TRBJ2-5; 7 bases fit TRBD1. The sequenced material came from PBMCs or a T cell subset sorted from them (not recorded which). The TCR comes from a man aged 18 to 35 who had mild COVID-19 (a few samples of this study predate the infection). Cell type and time point are not known. DNA of the CDR3: TGTGCCAGCAGCATACAGGGGAGCCAAGAGACCCAGTACTTC. Translating gives CASSIQGSQETQYF.